This entry lists 20 T cell receptor beta chains sequenced from one sample in a study of blood T cell repertoires in COVID-19. Measured with immunoSEQ multiplex PCR; TCRdb has only the in-frame clones, and not every one. Among approximately 210,000 clones, just over 85% were seen once, and the ten largest hold more than 1.4%. The source material was peripheral blood. These receptor sequences come from a man aged 18 to 30 with active or convalescent COVID-19.

The chain links TRBV4-3 to TRBJ2-2, with D possibly being TRBD1 (6 bases). V was clipped by 0 bases and J by 2 bases, with 10 bases between them. Germline V gene data show CDR1 as LGHNA and CDR2 as YSLEER. The CDR3 is 16 amino acids. CDR3 bases: TGCGCCAGCAGCCAAGATGGGGGCTACAACACCGGGGAGCTGTTTTTT. The encoded protein is CASSQDGGYNTGELFF.

This clone came up once. Other DNA sequences from this sample encode an identical CDR3 as well. V is TRBV28 and J is TRBJ2-7; 7 bases are shared with TRBD1. The CDR3 is made up of 12 amino acids. Germline CDR1 and CDR2: MDHEN and SYDVKM. Trimming removed 5 bases from V and 4 bases from J; junction bases left unmatched: 2. The CDR3 DNA sequence: TGTGCCAGCAGTCTGACAGGGTACGAGCAGTACTTC. The encoded protein is CASSLTGYEQYF.

CDR3 protein: CASSQQTGVRGNTIYF. The CDR3 DNA reads as TGTGCCAGCAGCCAACAGACAGGGGTGCGCGGAAACACCATATATTTT. The rearrangement links TRBV7-2 to TRBJ1-3; 8 nucleotides match TRBD1. Germline CDR1 and CDR2: SGHTA and FQGNSA. This CDR3 is built from 16 residues. The V gene end was trimmed by 5 bases and the J gene end by 4 bases; junction bases not matched to a gene: 10.

This rearrangement joins TRBV4-2 to TRBJ2-7, with D possibly matching TRBD1 (5 bases). The V and J ends lost 0 bases and 0 bases respectively, with 9 bases between them. The CDR3 has 15 residues. The germline V gene encodes CDR1 LGHNA and CDR2 YNFKEQ. CDR3 DNA sequence: TGTGCCAGCAGCCAAGACCAGGGCAGCTCCTACGAGCAGTACTTC. Protein sequence: CASSQDQGSSYEQYF.

The J gene is TRBJ2-1, the V gene TRBV19, with D tentatively TRBD1 (6 bases). Trimming stripped 4 bases from V and 0 bases from J, with 10 bases between. CDR3 length equals 15 residues. Germline-derived CDR1 and CDR2 are LNHDA and SQIVND (reference sequence). The CDR3 coding sequence is TGTGCCAGTAGTAGTCAGGGGAGCTCCTACAATGAGCAGTTCTTC. Translating gives CASSSQGSSYNEQFF.

This chain joins TRBV30 and TRBJ2-1, with a weak D call TRBD2 (6 bases). The V gene lost 5 bases and the J gene lost 1 base, with 15 bases spanning the gap. The CDR3 loop spans 15 amino acids. The germline gives CDR1 GTSNPN, CDR2 SVGIG (reference sequence). CDR3 nucleotide sequence: TGTGCCTGGGGTACTAGCCCCCTATCCTACAATGAGCAGTTCTTC. It translates to CAWGTSPLSYNEQFF.

The rearrangement uses TRBV25-1 and TRBJ1-2; 7 bases map to TRBD1. Germline CDR1 MGHDK, CDR2 SYGVNS. V was pared by 3 bases and J by 8 bases, with 6 bases of the junction left unmatched. The CDR3 extends over 13 amino acids. The CDR3 coding sequence is TGTGCCAGCAGTGAGACAGGGTCGGGAGGCTACACCTTC. The encoded protein is CASSETGSGGYTF.

The chain uses TRBV7-9 and TRBJ1-2; D is possibly TRBD1 (6 bases). The CDR3 sequence is 14 residues long. Germline V gene data show CDR1 as SEHNR and CDR2 as FQNEAQ (reference sequence). V was shortened by 0 bases and J by 6 bases, with 11 bases between the two germline ends. The CDR3 DNA follows: TGTGCCAGCAGCTTAGCGAGGCCAGGGGATGGCTACACCTTC. It yields the protein CASSLARPGDGYTF.

The chain uses TRBV30 and TRBJ2-7, with D possibly matching TRBD1 (5 bases). CDR1 and CDR2 (germline): GTSNPN, SVGIG (reference sequence). The CDR3 contains 14 residues. The V end lost 0 bases, the J end lost 2 bases, and 11 bases lay between the germline ends. The CDR3 loop is CAWSVQVGTYEQYF. Here the CDR3 DNA reads TGTGCCTGGAGTGTACAGGTCGGCACCTACGAGCAGTACTTC.

The V gene is TRBV6-6, the J gene TRBJ1-4, with TRBD1 identical over 8 bases. The V gene end was trimmed by 6 bases and the J gene end by 0 bases; junction bases not matched to a gene: 6. Germline values: CDR1 MNHNY, CDR2 SVGAGI (reference sequence). The length of the CDR3 is 16 residues. For the CDR3, the DNA is TGTGCCAGCAGGCCACCGACAGGGGCAACTAATGAAAAACTGTTTTTT. This translates into CASRPPTGATNEKLFF.

This chain joins TRBV6-5 and TRBJ1-1; a weak D match, TRBD1 (6 bases). Germline CDR1 is MNHEY and CDR2 is SVGAGI. The length of the CDR3 is 14 residues. V lost 6 bases, J lost 5 bases, and 16 bases lay in between. CDR3: CASRRRGVGTEAFF. CDR3 bases: TGTGCCAGCAGGCGCAGGGGTGTAGGGACTGAAGCTTTCTTT.

CDR3 nucleotides: TGTGCCAGCAGCCCCACCCGGAGCTCCTACAATGAGCAGTTCTTC. Its translation is CASSPTRSSYNEQFF. The chain couples TRBV5-4 to TRBJ2-1; unclear D gene. Trimming cost V 4 bases and J 0 bases, with 11 bases left between them. The CDR3 covers 15 residues. Germline CDR1 SGHNT, CDR2 YYREEE (reference sequence).

The rearrangement links TRBV21-1 to TRBJ1-5; TRBD1 reflects the table's D call only, with no check against the DNA. TRBV21-1 is deemed a pseudogene. This CDR3 has 12 amino acids. CDR3 in amino acids: CASRPGDQPQHF. CDR3 bases: TGTGCCAGCAGGCCAGGGGATCAGCCCCAGCATTTT.

The rearrangement links TRBV20-1 to TRBJ2-3; 8 bases line up with TRBD2. V was pared by 3 bases and J by 6 bases, with 11 bases of the junction left unmatched. This CDR3 region has 15 residues. Germline-derived CDR1 and CDR2 are DFQATT and SNEGSKA (reference sequence). CDR3 sequence (DNA): TGCAGTGCTAGTACTAGCGGTACCCGGAGGGATACGCAGTATTTT. Protein product: CSASTSGTRRDTQYF.

The chain is built from TRBV28 and TRBJ2-5; the D gene is possibly TRBD1 (6 bases). The V gene's germline CDR1 is MDHEN and CDR2 SYDVKM. Trimming shortened V by 5 bases and J by 10 bases, and 26 bases separated the two germline ends. This CDR3 is built from 16 residues. The CDR3 sequence is CASSETRGQSPGGQYF. CDR3 DNA: TGTGCCAGCAGTGAAACGCGAGGACAGTCGCCTGGGGGCCAGTACTTC. Looking up the rest from reference TRBV28 and TRBJ2-5 gives the full variable domain: DVKVTQSSRYLVKRTGEKVFLECVQDMDHENMFWYRQDPGLGLRLIYFSYDVKMKEKGDIPEGYSVSREKKERFSLILESASTNQTSMYLCASSETRGQSPGGQYFGPGTRLLVL.

The J gene is TRBJ2-7, the V gene TRBV5-1; D gene unclear. Germline CDR1 and CDR2: SGHRS and YFSETQ. This CDR3 spans 13 amino acids. The V gene lost 7 bases and the J gene lost 3 bases, with 14 bases spanning the gap. DNA of the CDR3: TGCGCCAGCCAACGTTCTATGAACTACGAGCAGTACTTC. This sequence encodes CASQRSMNYEQYF.

This clone was counted a few times. The V call is TRBV27, the J call TRBJ1-1; TRBD1 matches at 8 bases. The germline CDR1 and CDR2 sequences are MNHEY and SMNVEV (reference sequence). Losses at the gene ends were 2 bases for V and 3 bases for J; bases not matched to a gene: 11. CDR3 length: 17 residues. This CDR3 is CASSLVGQGPGDTEAFF. CDR3 DNA sequence: TGTGCCAGCAGTTTAGTCGGACAGGGCCCGGGGGACACTGAAGCTTTCTTT.

The rearrangement joins TRBV10-3 to TRBJ2-2; 12 bases are shared with TRBD2. Germline loops: CDR1 ENHRY, CDR2 SYGVKD. This CDR3 contains 16 residues. J gave up 3 bases and V 2 bases, and 1 base lay outside the gene matches. CDR3 region: CAISELAGGDTGELFF. The CDR3 bases are TGTGCCATCAGTGAGCTAGCGGGAGGGGACACCGGGGAGCTGTTTTTT.

V and J are TRBV5-1 and TRBJ2-1; 8 bases agree with TRBD2. J gave up 8 bases and V 0 bases, and 7 bases lay outside the gene matches. The CDR3 has 15 residues. The germline V gene encodes CDR1 SGHRS and CDR2 YFSETQ. The CDR3: CASSLESSGWYEQFF. Written as DNA, the CDR3 is TGCGCCAGCAGCTTGGAGTCTAGCGGGTGGTATGAGCAGTTCTTC.

The chain links TRBV6-5 to TRBJ2-5, with 9 bases lining up with TRBD1. The CDR3 is made up of 14 amino acids. Trimming took 6 bases from V and 4 from J; bases not matched to a gene: 6. The germline gives CDR1 MNHEY, CDR2 SVGAGI. CDR3 amino acids: CASRVPGQGETQYF. The CDR3, as DNA: TGTGCCAGCAGGGTTCCGGGACAGGGAGAGACCCAGTACTTC.